One and the same sample provided the 18 T cell receptor beta chains below, sequenced in a study of blood T cell repertoires in COVID-19 (dated by TCRdb to 2020 to 2021). The library was obtained by the immunoSEQ multiplex PCR assay. TCRdb provides this immuneACCESS table in a form limited to in-frame rearrangements. Some clones are lacking; in checked studies, under half of them reflect an unresolved V gene, and why the rest are absent is not known. In this sample the table shows about 490,000 clones, 70% to 90% of which occur a single time. The ten top clones hold 3% to 4% of the sample. Sequenced material: peripheral blood. Receptor source: a human donor in a cohort sampled during active COVID-19.

The V gene is TRBV9, the J gene TRBJ2-3; 9 bases map to TRBD2. The germline V gene has CDR1 SGDLS and CDR2 YYNGEE. This CDR3 is 19 amino acids long. The trim removed 0 bases at V and 2 bases at J, leaving 13 bases unmatched. This CDR3 is CASSVGSPRAGGITDTQYF. CDR3 nucleotides: TGTGCCAGCAGCGTAGGCTCGCCCCGAGCGGGAGGCATCACAGATACGCAGTATTTT. Filled out from reference TRBV9 and TRBJ2-3, the complete variable domain reads DSGVTQTPKHLITATGQRVTLRCSPRSGDLSVYWYQQSLDQGLQFLIQYYNGEERAKGNILERFSAQQFPDLHSELNLSSLELGDSALYFCASSVGSPRAGGITDTQYFGPGTRLTVL.

This chain uses TRBV2 with TRBJ2-3; 8 positions match TRBD2. V was pared by 5 bases and J by 0 bases, with 4 bases of the junction left unmatched. The CDR3 has 15 residues. Germline V gene sequence: CDR1 SNHLY, CDR2 FYNNEI. The CDR3 protein is CASSRAGVSTDTQYF. CDR3 DNA: TGTGCCAGCAGTAGAGCGGGAGTTAGCACAGATACGCAGTATTTT.

The chain links TRBV7-2 to TRBJ1-3; weak D call: TRBD1 (5 bases). Germline CDR1 and CDR2: SGHTA and FQGNSA. Trimming stripped 3 bases from V and 0 bases from J, with 12 bases between. The CDR3 runs to 16 residues. CDR3 loop: CASSFDSPTSGNTIYF. As DNA, the CDR3 is TGTGCCAGCAGCTTCGACAGCCCAACCTCTGGAAACACCATATATTTT.

The chain carries TRBV19 and TRBJ1-2; TRBD1 agrees at 7 bases. This CDR3 has 14 amino acids. In germline, CDR1 is LNHDA, CDR2 SQIVND (reference sequence). V was clipped by 4 bases and J by 9 bases; unmatched bases: 11. The CDR3 here is CASSTPGTVKSYTF. CDR3 DNA sequence: TGTGCCAGTAGTACACCCGGGACAGTGAAGAGCTACACCTTC.

This chain joins TRBV9 and TRBJ2-2; the match to TRBD1 covers 8 bases. J was trimmed by 4 bases and V by 4 bases; bases with no gene match: 9. Germline V lookup: CDR1 SGDLS, CDR2 YYNGEE. This CDR3 spans 16 amino acids. CDR3 sequence: CASSSQGAQITGELFF. For the CDR3, the DNA is TGTGCCAGCAGCTCGCAGGGGGCGCAAATCACCGGGGAGCTGTTTTTT.

The V call is TRBV6-2 or TRBV6-3, the J call TRBJ2-3; 8 bases are a match to TRBD1. Germline-derived CDR1 and CDR2 are MNHEY and SVGEGT. Trimming cost V 5 bases and J 1 base; bases outside gene matches: 2. This CDR3 has 14 residues. The CDR3 region is CASSKTGGTDTQYF. The DNA for the CDR3 is TGTGCCAGCAGTAAGACAGGGGGCACAGATACGCAGTATTTT.

In the case of this clone: The sample has other DNA sequences that encode this CDR3 too. V usage is TRBV18 and J usage is TRBJ1-1; TRBD1 agrees at 8 bases. Germline V gene data show CDR1 as KGHSH and CDR2 as LQKENI. This CDR3 has 13 residues. V shed 3 bases and J 5 bases; nucleotides not matched to a gene: 2. The CDR3 protein is CASSPDRETEAFF. The CDR3 nucleotides are TGTGCCAGCTCACCGGACAGGGAAACTGAAGCTTTCTTT.

The genes are TRBV30 and TRBJ2-7, with TRBD2 as a possible D gene (5 bases). Germline CDR1 and CDR2: GTSNPN and SVGIG (reference sequence). Trimming stripped 0 bases from V and 4 bases from J, with 13 bases between. This CDR3 has 14 residues. The CDR3 sequence is CAWSVLAGKYEQYF. CDR3 coding DNA: TGTGCCTGGAGTGTACTGGCCGGGAAGTACGAGCAGTACTTC.

This chain connects TRBV15 to TRBJ2-5; no definite D call. CDR1 is LNHNV, CDR2 YYDKDF, per germline (reference sequence). The CDR3 contains 13 residues. The ends were cut back, 2 bases at V and 5 bases at J, with 9 bases in the middle. CDR3 protein: CATSRYERETQYF. The DNA of the CDR3 is TGTGCCACCAGCAGATACGAGAGGGAGACCCAGTACTTC.

The rearrangement joins TRBV5-1 to TRBJ2-2, with TRBD1 as a possible D gene (6 bases). In germline, CDR1 is SGHRS, CDR2 YFSETQ. Trimming pared 4 bases from V and 4 bases from J, leaving 11 bases between. The CDR3 loop spans 14 amino acids. The CDR3 DNA sequence: TGCGCCAGCAGCGTTCAGGGGAGCACCGGGGAGCTGTTTTTT. It codes for CASSVQGSTGELFF.

This chain joins TRBV5-1 and TRBJ1-4, with D possibly matching TRBD1 (5 bases). The germline V gene encodes CDR1 SGHRS and CDR2 YFSETQ. The CDR3 runs 15 residues. V was clipped by 3 bases and J by 3 bases, with 12 bases between them. The CDR3 spells CASSSLQGPNEKLFF. Here the CDR3 DNA reads TGCGCCAGCAGCTCACTTCAGGGCCCTAATGAAAAACTGTTTTTT.

The CDR3 reads CAWSPGTGIGAEAFF. The CDR3 DNA reads as TGTGCCTGGAGTCCCGGGACAGGGATCGGCGCTGAAGCTTTCTTT. The J gene is TRBJ1-1, the V gene TRBV30; 9 bases are a match to TRBD1. CDR1 and CDR2 from the germline V gene are GTSNPN and SVGIG (reference sequence). The length of the CDR3 is 15 residues. The junction had 10 bases not matched to a gene; V was cut back by 2 bases and J by 6 bases.

The chain couples TRBV19 to TRBJ1-5, with a possible D match to TRBD1 (6 bases). V was trimmed by 3 bases and J by 3 bases, leaving 12 bases between them. CDR3 length equals 15 residues. CDR1 LNHDA and CDR2 SQIVND come from the germline V gene (reference sequence). CDR3 in amino acids: CASSMTGLSNQPQHF. For the CDR3, the DNA is TGTGCCAGTAGTATGACAGGCCTCTCCAATCAGCCCCAGCATTTT. Using reference TRBV19 and TRBJ1-5 for the parts outside the CDR3, the full variable domain is DGGITQSPKYLFRKEGQNVTLSCEQNLNHDAMYWYRQDPGQGLRLIYYSQIVNDFQKGDIAEGYSVSREKKESFPLTVTSAQKNPTAFYLCASSMTGLSNQPQHFGDGTRLSIL.

The chain couples TRBV4-1 to TRBJ2-1, with 8 positions matching TRBD2. CDR1 MGHRA and CDR2 YSYEKL come from the germline V gene. V lost 4 bases to trimming and J lost 10 bases; unmatched junction nucleotides: 15. CDR3 length equals 16 residues. CDR3 sequence: CASSLRGGNPVYEQFF. For the CDR3, the DNA is TGCGCCAGCAGCCTTCGGGGGGGCAATCCTGTATACGAGCAGTTCTTC.

The rearrangement joins TRBV5-6 to TRBJ2-1; 12 bases fit TRBD2. CDR3 length equals 18 residues. The germline V gene has CDR1 SGHDT and CDR2 YYEEEE. V was pared by 0 bases and J by 8 bases, with 12 bases of the junction left unmatched. The CDR3 nucleotides read TGTGCCAGCAGCTTGGCCGGGACTAGCGGGTACTCTGGCCATGAGCAGTTCTTC. This encodes CASSLAGTSGYSGHEQFF.

The chain has TRBV27 and TRBJ1-6; TRBD1 might be the D (5 bases). There are 16 residues in the CDR3. Germline-derived CDR1 and CDR2 are MNHEY and SMNVEV (reference sequence). Trimming cost V 0 bases and J 6 bases, with 12 bases left between them. The CDR3 is CASSLSPGLGNSPLHF. The CDR3 DNA sequence: TGTGCCAGCAGTTTATCTCCAGGGCTGGGTAATTCACCCCTCCACTTT.

V usage is TRBV4-2 and J usage is TRBJ2-2, with D uncertain. The CDR3 consists of 16 residues. Germline-derived CDR1 and CDR2 are LGHNA and YNFKEQ. V was shortened by 0 bases and J by 1 base, with 9 bases between the two germline ends. The CDR3 is CASSQEVQKNTGELFF. CDR3 coding DNA: TGTGCCAGCAGCCAAGAGGTACAGAAGAACACCGGGGAGCTGTTTTTT.

The V gene is TRBV12-5, the J gene TRBJ2-5; D is possibly TRBD2 (5 bases). Germline CDR1 LGHNT, CDR2 FRNRAP. The CDR3 has 12 residues. V was clipped by 5 bases and J by 2 bases, with 6 bases between them. CDR3 protein: CASGPGQETQYF. Here the CDR3 DNA reads TGTGCTAGTGGTCCGGGGCAAGAGACCCAGTACTTC.